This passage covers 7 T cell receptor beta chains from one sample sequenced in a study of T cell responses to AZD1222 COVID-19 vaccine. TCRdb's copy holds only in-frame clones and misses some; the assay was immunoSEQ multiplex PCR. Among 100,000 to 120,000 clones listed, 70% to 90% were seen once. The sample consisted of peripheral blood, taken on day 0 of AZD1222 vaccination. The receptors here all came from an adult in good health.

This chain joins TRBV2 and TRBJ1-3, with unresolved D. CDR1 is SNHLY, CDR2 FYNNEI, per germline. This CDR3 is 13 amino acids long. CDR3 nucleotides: TGTGCTAGCGGGCGGGAGTCTGGAAACACCATATATTTT. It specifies CASGRESGNTIYF.

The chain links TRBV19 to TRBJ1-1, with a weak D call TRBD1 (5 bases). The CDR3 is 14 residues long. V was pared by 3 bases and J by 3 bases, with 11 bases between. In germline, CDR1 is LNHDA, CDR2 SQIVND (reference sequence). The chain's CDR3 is CASSIRQGDTEAFF. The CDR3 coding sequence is TGTGCCAGTAGTATCCGTCAGGGAGACACTGAAGCTTTCTTT.

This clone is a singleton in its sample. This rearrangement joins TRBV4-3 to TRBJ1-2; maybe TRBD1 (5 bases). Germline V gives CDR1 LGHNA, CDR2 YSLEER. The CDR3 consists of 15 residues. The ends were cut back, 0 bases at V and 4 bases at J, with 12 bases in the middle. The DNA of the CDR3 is TGCGCCAGCAGCCAAGAGTCAGGGTGGAGCTATGGCTACACCTTC. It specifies CASSQESGWSYGYTF.

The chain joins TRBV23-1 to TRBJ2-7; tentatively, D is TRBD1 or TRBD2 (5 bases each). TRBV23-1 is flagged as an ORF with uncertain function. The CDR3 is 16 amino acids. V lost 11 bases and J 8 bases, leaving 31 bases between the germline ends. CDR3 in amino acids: CAHHGGRATRDLQQYF. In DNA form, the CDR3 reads TGCGCCCACCACGGTGGCAGGGCCACTCGGGATTTACAGCAGTACTTC.

CDR3 DNA: TGTGCCAGCAGCCTGGAGATGGACACCGGGGAGCTGTTTTTT. Protein sequence: CASSLEMDTGELFF. The rearrangement joins TRBV9 to TRBJ2-2; D not resolved. This CDR3 is 14 amino acids long. V lost 4 bases, J lost 3 bases, and 10 bases lay in between. Germline V lookup: CDR1 SGDLS, CDR2 YYNGEE.

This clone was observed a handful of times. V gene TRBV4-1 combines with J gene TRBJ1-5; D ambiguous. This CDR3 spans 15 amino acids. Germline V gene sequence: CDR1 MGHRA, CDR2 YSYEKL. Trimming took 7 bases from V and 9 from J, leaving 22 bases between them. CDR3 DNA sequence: TGCGCCAGCACCGAAGAAGCCGGGTTGTGGGGGCCCCAGCATTTT. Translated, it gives CASTEEAGLWGPQHF.

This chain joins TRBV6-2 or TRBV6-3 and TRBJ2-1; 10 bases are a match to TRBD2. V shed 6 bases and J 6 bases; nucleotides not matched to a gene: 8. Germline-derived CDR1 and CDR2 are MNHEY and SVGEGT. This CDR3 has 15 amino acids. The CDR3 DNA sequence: TGTGCCAGCAGCCCCGGGACTAGCGAAAGCAATGAGCAGTTCTTC. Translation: CASSPGTSESNEQFF.